What follows describes a single TCR beta chain. No antigen is known for it. Profiling relied on immunoSEQ multiplex PCR, and the TCRdb table lists in-frame clones only, not all of them. The sample contains 20,000 or so clones, about 97% of which appear only once. The data are from a study of monozygotic twins with cystic fibrosis. The wider study: Libraries were built from three micrograms of fragmented DNA using approximately 15 PCR cycles.

Study-level results: Low clonality (median roughly 0.009) suggested a mostly naive repertoire.

There are 14 residues in the CDR3. The V gene's germline CDR1 is SEHNR and CDR2 FQNEAQ (reference sequence). V was shortened by 0 bases and J by 5 bases, with 10 bases between the two germline ends. This clonotype was sampled from a woman younger than 45 with cystic fibrosis. This chain links TRBV7-9 with TRBJ1-1; D is unresolved. Sequenced: blood. CDR3 nucleotides: TGTGCCAGCAGCTTAGCACGCTCGGGGACTGAAGCTTTCTTT. It specifies CASSLARSGTEAFF.